This TCR beta chain was retrieved from a study of OX40 agonist ivuxolimab in advanced cancers. Study-wide context: Hepatocellular carcinoma, melanoma, renal cell or head and neck cancer occurred in dose-escalation patients. Averaging about 60 years in age, with a range of about 23 to 85, the cohort was around 83% male.

The germline gives CDR1 SGHRS, CDR2 YFSETQ. The CDR3 loop spans 14 amino acids. Trimming took 4 bases from V and 7 from J; bases not matched to a gene: 6. Generated by immunoSEQ multiplex PCR, the TCRdb table keeps only in-frame clones and is missing some. The sample lists approximately 88,000 clones; more than 70% were seen once. Findings and caveats of the study: Specificity for antigen went undetermined in the expanded peripheral T cells.

Patients with autoimmune history or systemic immunosuppression were excluded. This clone was detected a few times. Its antigen is unidentified. This rearrangement joins TRBV5-1 to TRBJ1-4; 8 nucleotides line up with TRBD1. The source is an adult with an advanced solid tumor such as melanoma, head and neck, liver or kidney cancer. The sample consisted of CD4+ or CD8+ T cells sorted from blood, taken in a trial of the OX40 agonist ivuxolimab. The CDR3: CASSPGQGIEKLFF. DNA of the CDR3: TGCGCCAGCAGCCCTGGACAGGGTATTGAAAAACTGTTTTTT.